These T cell receptor beta chains were read from a single sample in a study of cytomegalovirus exposure and HLA in healthy donors. TCRdb's copy holds only in-frame clones and misses some; the assay was immunoSEQ multiplex PCR. The sample lists roughly 130,000 clones; more than 65% were seen once. The sequencing sample was made of PBMCs. The source is a woman between 18 and 30 years old in good health and CMV-seropositive. CDR3s include the opening cysteine and the closing phenylalanine or tryptophan. A D gene is named only where the DNA matches it firmly. Only some rows state a clone size, as once, few, many or a class for expanded clones.

D: NA
size: NA
J: TRBJ2-2
V: TRBV6-5
CDR3: CASSRLNGELFF
DNA: TGTGCCAGCAGTCGACTAAACGGGGAGCTGTTTTTT

D: TRBD1
size: NA
J: TRBJ2-7
V: TRBV6-6
CDR3: CASRDGGTGRYEQYF
DNA: TGTGCCAGCAGGGACGGGGGGACAGGGAGGTACGAGCAGTACTTC

D: TRBD1
size: few
J: TRBJ1-2
V: TRBV28
CDR3: CASSYSSDRGYGYTF
DNA: TGTGCCAGCAGTTATTCGTCCGACAGGGGTTATGGCTACACCTTC

D: TRBD2
size: NA
J: TRBJ2-6
V: TRBV13
CDR3: CASSLRGGLTSGANVLTF
DNA: TGTGCCAGCAGCTTGCGCGGGGGTCTAACCTCTGGGGCCAACGTCCTGACTTTC

D: NA
size: NA
J: TRBJ1-2
V: TRBV11-3
CDR3: CASSLKTRTDDGYTF
DNA: TGTGCCAGCAGCTTAAAGACTAGGACTGATGATGGCTACACCTTC

D: NA
size: NA
J: TRBJ2-7
V: TRBV2
CDR3: CASSPDEQYF
DNA: TGTGCCAGCAGTCCAGACGAGCAGTACTTC

D: NA
size: NA
J: TRBJ2-3
V: TRBV6-5
CDR3: CASSSSSTDTQYF
DNA: TGTGCCAGCAGTTCTTCTAGCACAGATACGCAGTATTTT

D: NA
size: NA
J: TRBJ2-1
V: TRBV11-2
CDR3: CASSYPRGGGADEQFF
DNA: TGTGCCAGCAGCTACCCCAGGGGTGGGGGGGCAGATGAGCAGTTCTTC

D: TRBD1
size: few
J: TRBJ2-1
V: TRBV6-5
CDR3: CASRPDRGHYNEQFF
DNA: TGTGCCAGCAGACCTGACAGGGGTCACTACAATGAGCAGTTCTTC

D: NA
size: few
J: TRBJ2-7
V: TRBV5-4
CDR3: CASSYLAEQYF
DNA: TGTGCCAGCAGCTACCTAGCGGAGCAGTACTTC

D: TRBD2
size: NA
J: TRBJ2-7
V: TRBV11-2
CDR3: CASSLTAGGLVGEQYF
DNA: TGTGCCAGCAGCTTAACGGCGGGGGGGCTTGTTGGAGAGCAGTACTTC

D: NA
size: NA
J: TRBJ2-3
V: TRBV5-1
CDR3: CASSLPSGGQHDTQYF
DNA: TGCGCCAGCAGCTTGCCATCGGGGGGCCAGCACGATACGCAGTATTTT

D: TRBD1
size: NA
J: TRBJ1-2
V: TRBV27
CDR3: CASGPIRTGDDYGYTF
DNA: TGTGCCAGCGGCCCGATTCGGACAGGAGATGACTATGGCTACACCTTC

D: NA
size: NA
J: TRBJ1-5
V: TRBV18
CDR3: CASSYGEDQPQHF
DNA: TGTGCCAGCTCATATGGTGAGGATCAGCCCCAGCATTTT

D: NA
size: NA
J: TRBJ2-1
V: TRBV4-1
CDR3: CASSKTGGGGHEQFF
DNA: TGCGCCAGCAGCAAGACCGGAGGGGGGGGCCATGAGCAGTTCTTC

D: NA
size: NA
J: TRBJ2-7
V: TRBV7-6
CDR3: CASSRAHEGYEQYF
DNA: TGTGCCAGCAGCCGGGCCCACGAGGGCTACGAGCAGTACTTC

D: TRBD2
size: NA
J: TRBJ2-7
V: TRBV9
CDR3: CASSLGRGSYEQYF
DNA: TGTGCCAGCAGCTTAGGGAGGGGCTCCTACGAGCAGTACTTC

D: NA
size: NA
J: TRBJ2-7
V: TRBV19
CDR3: CASSISDMGYEQYF
DNA: TGTGCCAGTAGTATATCGGACATGGGGTACGAGCAGTACTTC

D: TRBD2
size: NA
J: TRBJ2-1
V: TRBV5-1
CDR3: CASRSSGTYNEQFF
DNA: TGCGCCAGCAGGTCTAGCGGGACATACAATGAGCAGTTCTTC

D: NA
size: once
J: TRBJ1-4
V: TRBV5-4
CDR3: CASSSPGSGEKLFF
DNA: TGTGCCAGCAGCTCCCCCGGTAGCGGTGAAAAACTGTTTTTT

D: TRBD2
size: few
J: TRBJ2-7
V: TRBV5-4
CDR3: CASSLGGLVVYEQYF
DNA: TGTGCCAGCAGCTTGGGGGGACTAGTGGTTTACGAGCAGTACTTC